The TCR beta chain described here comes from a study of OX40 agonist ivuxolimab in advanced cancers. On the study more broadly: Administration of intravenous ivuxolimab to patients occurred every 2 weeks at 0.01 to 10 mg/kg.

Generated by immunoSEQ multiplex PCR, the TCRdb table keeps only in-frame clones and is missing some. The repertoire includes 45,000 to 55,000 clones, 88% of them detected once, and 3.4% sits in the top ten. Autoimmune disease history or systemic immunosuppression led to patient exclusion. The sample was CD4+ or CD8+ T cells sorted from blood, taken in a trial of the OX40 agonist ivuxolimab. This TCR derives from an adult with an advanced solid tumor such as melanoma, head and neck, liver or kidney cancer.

The CDR3, as DNA: TGCGCCAGCAGACCAAGGACAGCCATGAACACTGAAGCTTTCTTT. Protein product: CASRPRTAMNTEAFF. The V and J genes are TRBV5-1 and TRBJ1-1; a weak D match, TRBD1 (6 bases). Trimming cost V 5 bases and J 0 bases, with 14 bases left between them. Germline loops: CDR1 SGHRS, CDR2 YFSETQ. The CDR3 sequence is 15 residues long.